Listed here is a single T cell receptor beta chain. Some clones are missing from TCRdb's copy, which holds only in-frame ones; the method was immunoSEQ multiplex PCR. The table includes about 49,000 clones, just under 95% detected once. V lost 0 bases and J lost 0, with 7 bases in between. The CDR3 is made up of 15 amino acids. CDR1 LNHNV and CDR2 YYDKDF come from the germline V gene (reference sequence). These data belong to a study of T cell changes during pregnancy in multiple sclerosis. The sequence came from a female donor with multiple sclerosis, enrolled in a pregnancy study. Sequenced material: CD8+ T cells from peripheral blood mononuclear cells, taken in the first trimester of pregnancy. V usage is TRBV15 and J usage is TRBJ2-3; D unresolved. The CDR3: CATSRDHISTDTQYF. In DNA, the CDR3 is TGTGCCACCAGCAGAGATCACATTAGCACAGATACGCAGTATTTT.